This is a list of T cell receptor beta chains from one sample in a study of shared clonotypes between healthy human individuals. The method was immunoSEQ multiplex PCR; TCRdb's version includes in-frame clones alone and lacks a portion of them. The sample carries some 510,000 clones, more than 65% recorded once. Sequencing input: PBMCs. These TCRs come from a woman aged 40 to 55 in good health. Some clones in this sample may be carry-over from other donors' samples. CDR3s leave out the opening cysteine and the closing phenylalanine or tryptophan.

cdr3_length,v_call,cdr3_aa
15,TRBV4-3,ASSQDPPGGQGEEQY
13,TRBV11-2,ASETGGGSNQPQH
13,TRBV27,ATKAGGRRYNEQF
15,TRBV5-1,ASSTGDPGQRNTEAF
13,TRBV7-3,ASSTGTSGSETQY
11,TRBV28,ASSPRRDQPQH
12,TRBV5-1,ASSLGTSNQPQH
13,TRBV2,ASGRLTGRTDTQY
13,TRBV6-5,ASSQTSGSPYEQY
17,TRBV7-9,ASSLISRSSVPNTGELF
11,TRBV7-9,AADTGVQETQY
13,TRBV28,ASSLGGRKNEKLF
13,TRBV6-1,ASSENKGVDQPQH
12,TRBV6-6,ASSYRQGDQPQH
13,TRBV30,AWTGALAGRYEQY
13,TRBV28,ASSSGLAGGGEQF
13,TRBV27,ASSLLAGDYNEQF
11,TRBV28,ASSRADGGEQY
14,TRBV19,ASSNGDRAPNYGYT
13,TRBV5-1,ASSLGSGSRDIQY
13,TRBV7-2,ASSLPTRSPDTQY
11,TRBV2,ASRGLASDTQY
19,TRBV27,ASSLSFVGLAGSSSYNEQF
13,TRBV7-9,ASLGGDATNEKLF
15,TRBV7-2,ASSFQGGYSGYTTQY
12,TRBV6-5,ASSYSGQGDAQY
13,TRBV10-3,AISEPGGVGYEQY